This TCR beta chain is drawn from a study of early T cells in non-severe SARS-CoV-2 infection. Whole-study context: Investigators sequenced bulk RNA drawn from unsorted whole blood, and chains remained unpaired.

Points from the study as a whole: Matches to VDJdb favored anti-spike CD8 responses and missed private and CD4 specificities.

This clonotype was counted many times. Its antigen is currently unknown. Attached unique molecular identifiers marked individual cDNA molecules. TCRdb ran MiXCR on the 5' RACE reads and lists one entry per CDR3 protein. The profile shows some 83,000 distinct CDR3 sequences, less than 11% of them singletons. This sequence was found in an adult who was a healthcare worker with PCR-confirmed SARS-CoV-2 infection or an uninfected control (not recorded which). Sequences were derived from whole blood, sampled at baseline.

CDR3 nucleotide sequence: TGTGCCAGCAACCCATCCCCAGTGGGACAGGCCCTCGAAGGCTCCTACGAGCAGTACTTC. Amino acids: CASNPSPVGQALEGSYEQYF. V usage is TRBV5-4 and J usage is TRBJ2-7; 8 bases are a match to TRBD1. With 6 bases clipped from V and 0 bases from J, the junction kept 23 bases outside the gene matches. CDR3 length equals 20 residues. Germline V lookup: CDR1 SGHNT, CDR2 YYREEE (reference sequence).